This T cell receptor beta chain was found in a study of shared clonotypes between healthy human individuals. Produced via immunoSEQ multiplex PCR; TCRdb's table is partial and in-frame only. There are fewer than 2.5 million clones in the sample; 80% to 95% occur only once, and about 0.39% lies in the top ten. Study results and limitations: Though the depth was large, rarefaction showed that sorted-subset sequencing was incomplete.

Regarding this clone: The target antigen is unknown.

The clonotype comes from a young man in good health. Some clones in this sample may be carry-over from other donors' samples. The sequenced sample consisted of naive CD4+ T cells from PBMCs. Regarding subset: CD45RA+ positively selected.

CDR3 amino acids: CASSPGDSYNEQFF. DNA for the CDR3: TGTGCCAGCAGCCCGGGAGACTCCTACAATGAGCAGTTCTTC. The V call is TRBV5-6, the J call TRBJ2-1; D perhaps matches TRBD2 (6 bases). With 4 bases removed from V and 0 bases from J, the gap between germline ends came to 8 bases. The CDR3 loop spans 14 amino acids. The germline V gene encodes CDR1 SGHDT and CDR2 YYEEEE.